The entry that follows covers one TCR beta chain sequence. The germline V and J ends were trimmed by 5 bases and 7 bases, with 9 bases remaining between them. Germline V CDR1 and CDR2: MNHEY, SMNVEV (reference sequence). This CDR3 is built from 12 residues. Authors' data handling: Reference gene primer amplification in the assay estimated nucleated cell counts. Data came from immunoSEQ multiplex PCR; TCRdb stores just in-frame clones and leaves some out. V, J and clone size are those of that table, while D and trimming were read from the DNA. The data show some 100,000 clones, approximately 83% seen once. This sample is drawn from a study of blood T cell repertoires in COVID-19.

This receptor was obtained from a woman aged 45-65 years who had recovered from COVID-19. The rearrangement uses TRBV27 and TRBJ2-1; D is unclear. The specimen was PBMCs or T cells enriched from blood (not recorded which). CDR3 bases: TGTGCCAGCAGTCCTACTACGAATGAGCAGTTCTTC. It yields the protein CASSPTTNEQFF.